This T cell receptor (beta chain) came from a study of T-cell memory formation after mild COVID-19. Looking at the study overall: TCR clusters largely stayed donor specific. Study-wide findings and caveats: Contracting clones localized mainly to CM and EM when CD4+ and mainly to EMRA when CD8+. Clones that shrank (day 15 to 85) were balanced CD4/CD8, whereas later expanders leaned CD4+. Some responding clones appeared in pre-infection memory, suggesting cross-reactive memory joined.

TCRdb processed the 5' RACE reads anew with MiXCR; each CDR3 protein has one entry. The sample includes about 340,000 distinct CDR3 sequences, around 15% of them seen just once. This clonotype has a count of ten or more. Its antigen is currently unknown. Germline V gene lookup returns CDR1 MNHEY and CDR2 SMNVEV (reference sequence). Losses at the gene ends were 5 bases for V and 5 bases for J; bases not matched to a gene: 12. The CDR3 is 16 residues long. The receptor was isolated from a man aged 18 to 29 who had mild COVID-19 (a few samples of this study predate the infection). Cell type and time point are not known. Material: PBMCs or a T cell subset sorted from them (not recorded which). The chain joins TRBV27 to TRBJ2-5; 9 bases are shared with TRBD2. The CDR3 loop is CASSPRSGGRRETQYF. As DNA, the CDR3 is TGTGCCAGCAGTCCTCGTAGCGGGGGCCGAAGGGAGACCCAGTACTTC.